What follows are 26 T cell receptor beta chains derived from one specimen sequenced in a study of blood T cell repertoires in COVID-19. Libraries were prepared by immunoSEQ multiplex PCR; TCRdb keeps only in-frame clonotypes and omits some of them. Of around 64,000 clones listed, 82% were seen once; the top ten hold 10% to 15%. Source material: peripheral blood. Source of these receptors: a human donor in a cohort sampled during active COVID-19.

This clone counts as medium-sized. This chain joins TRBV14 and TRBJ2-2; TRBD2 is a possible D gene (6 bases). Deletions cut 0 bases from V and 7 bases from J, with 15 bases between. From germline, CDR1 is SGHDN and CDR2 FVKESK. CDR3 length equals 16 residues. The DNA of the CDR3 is TGTGCCAGCAGCCAAGACGGGCGGGGCGGCGGCGGGGAGCTGTTTTTT. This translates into CASSQDGRGGGGELFF.

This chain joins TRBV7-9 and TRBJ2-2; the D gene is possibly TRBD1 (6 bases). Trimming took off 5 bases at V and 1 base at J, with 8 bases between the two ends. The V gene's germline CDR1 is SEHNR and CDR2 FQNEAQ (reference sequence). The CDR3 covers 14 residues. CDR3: CASSPQGNTGELFF. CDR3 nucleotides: TGTGCCAGCAGCCCACAGGGGAACACCGGGGAGCTGTTTTTT.

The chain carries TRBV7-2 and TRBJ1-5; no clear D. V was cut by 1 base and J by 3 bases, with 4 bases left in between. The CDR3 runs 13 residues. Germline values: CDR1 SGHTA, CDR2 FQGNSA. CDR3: CASSLGPNQPQHF. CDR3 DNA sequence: TGTGCCAGCAGCTTAGGGCCCAATCAGCCCCAGCATTTT.

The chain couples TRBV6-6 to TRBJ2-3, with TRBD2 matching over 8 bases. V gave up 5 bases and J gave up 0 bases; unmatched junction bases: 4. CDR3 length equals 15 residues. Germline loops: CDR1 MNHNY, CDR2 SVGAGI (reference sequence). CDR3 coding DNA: TGTGCCAGCAGTGGCGGGGGGTCTAGCACAGATACGCAGTATTTT. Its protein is CASSGGGSSTDTQYF.

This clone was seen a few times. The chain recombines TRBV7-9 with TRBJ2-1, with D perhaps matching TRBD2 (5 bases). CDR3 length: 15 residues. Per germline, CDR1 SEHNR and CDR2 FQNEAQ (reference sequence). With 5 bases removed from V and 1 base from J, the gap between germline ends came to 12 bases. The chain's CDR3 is CASSPGSGSYNEQFF. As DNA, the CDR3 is TGTGCCAGCAGCCCTGGGTCGGGGTCCTACAATGAGCAGTTCTTC.

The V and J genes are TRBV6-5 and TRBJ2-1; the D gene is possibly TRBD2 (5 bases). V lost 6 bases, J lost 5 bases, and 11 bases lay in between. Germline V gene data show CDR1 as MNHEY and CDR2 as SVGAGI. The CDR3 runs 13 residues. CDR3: CASRRLPNNEQFF. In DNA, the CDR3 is TGTGCCAGCAGGCGACTACCAAACAATGAGCAGTTCTTC.

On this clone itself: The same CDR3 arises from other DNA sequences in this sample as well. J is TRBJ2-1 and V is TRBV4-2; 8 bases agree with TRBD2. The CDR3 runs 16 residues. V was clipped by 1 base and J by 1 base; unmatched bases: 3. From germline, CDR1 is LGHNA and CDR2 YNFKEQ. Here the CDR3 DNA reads TGTGCCAGCAGCCAAGTAGGCGGGGGGTCCTACAATGAGCAGTTCTTC. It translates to CASSQVGGGSYNEQFF.

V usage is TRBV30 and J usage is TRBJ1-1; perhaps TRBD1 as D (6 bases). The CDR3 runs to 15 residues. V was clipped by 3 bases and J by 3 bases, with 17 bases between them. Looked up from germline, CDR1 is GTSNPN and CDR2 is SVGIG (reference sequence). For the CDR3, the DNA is TGTGCCTGGAGCCCACGGGGGGCCTGGGACACTGAAGCTTTCTTT. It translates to CAWSPRGAWDTEAFF.

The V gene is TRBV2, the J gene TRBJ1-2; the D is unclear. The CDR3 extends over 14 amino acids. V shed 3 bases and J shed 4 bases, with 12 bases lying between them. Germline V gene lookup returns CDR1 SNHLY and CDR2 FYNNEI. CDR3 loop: CASSEGRIFYGYTF. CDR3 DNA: TGTGCCAGCAGTGAGGGCAGAATATTCTATGGCTACACCTTC.

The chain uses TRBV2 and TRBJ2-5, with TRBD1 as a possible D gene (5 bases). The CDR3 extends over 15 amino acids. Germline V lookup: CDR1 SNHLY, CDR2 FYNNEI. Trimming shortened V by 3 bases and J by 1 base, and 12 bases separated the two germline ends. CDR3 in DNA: TGTGCCAGCAGTGAGACGGACATCCGCCAAGAGACCCAGTACTTC. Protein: CASSETDIRQETQYF.

Here the CDR3 reads CASSRGLAGGPEETQYF. The DNA of the CDR3 is TGTGCCAGCAGCCGAGGACTAGCGGGGGGGCCGGAGGAGACCCAGTACTTC. This chain connects TRBV3-1 (or the pseudogene TRBV3-2) to TRBJ2-5; 15 bases are shared with TRBD2. Trimming took 4 bases from V and 5 from J; bases not matched to a gene: 8. Germline V gives CDR1 LGHDT, CDR2 YNNKEL (reference sequence). This CDR3 has 17 residues.

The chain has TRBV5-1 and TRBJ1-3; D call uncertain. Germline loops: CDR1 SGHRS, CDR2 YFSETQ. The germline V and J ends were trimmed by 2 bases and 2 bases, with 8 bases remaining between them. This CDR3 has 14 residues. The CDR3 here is CASSLKGAGNTIYF. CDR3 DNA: TGCGCCAGCAGCTTAAAAGGAGCTGGAAACACCATATATTTT. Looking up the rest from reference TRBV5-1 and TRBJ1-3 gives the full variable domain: KAGVTQTPRYLIKTRGQQVTLSCSPISGHRSVSWYQQTPGQGLQFLFEYFSETQRNKGNFPGRFSGRQFSNSRSEMNVSTLELGDSALYLCASSLKGAGNTIYFGEGSWLTVV.

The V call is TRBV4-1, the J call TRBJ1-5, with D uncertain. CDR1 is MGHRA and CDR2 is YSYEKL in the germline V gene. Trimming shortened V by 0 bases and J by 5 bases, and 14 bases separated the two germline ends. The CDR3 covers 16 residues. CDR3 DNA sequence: TGCGCCAGCAGCCAAGACTCTAGGCCACCGGATCAGCCCCAGCATTTT. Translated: CASSQDSRPPDQPQHF.

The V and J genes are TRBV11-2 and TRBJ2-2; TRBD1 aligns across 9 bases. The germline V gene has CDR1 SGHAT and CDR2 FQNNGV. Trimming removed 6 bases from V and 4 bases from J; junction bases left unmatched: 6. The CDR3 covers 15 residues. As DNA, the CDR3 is TGTGCCAGCAGGCTACCGGGACAGGGCACCGGGGAGCTGTTTTTT. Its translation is CASRLPGQGTGELFF.

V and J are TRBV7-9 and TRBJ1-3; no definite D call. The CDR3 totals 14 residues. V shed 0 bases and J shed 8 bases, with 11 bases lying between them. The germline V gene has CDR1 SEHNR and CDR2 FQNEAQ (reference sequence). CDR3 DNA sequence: TGTGCCAGCAGCTTAGCGCGCGGGGAGGACACCATATATTTT. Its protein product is CASSLARGEDTIYF.

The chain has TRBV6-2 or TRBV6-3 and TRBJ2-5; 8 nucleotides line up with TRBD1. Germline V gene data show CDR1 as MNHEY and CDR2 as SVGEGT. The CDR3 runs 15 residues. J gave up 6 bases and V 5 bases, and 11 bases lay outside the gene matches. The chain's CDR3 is CASSMETGAGKTQYF. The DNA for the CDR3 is TGTGCCAGCAGTATGGAGACAGGGGCGGGGAAGACCCAGTACTTC.

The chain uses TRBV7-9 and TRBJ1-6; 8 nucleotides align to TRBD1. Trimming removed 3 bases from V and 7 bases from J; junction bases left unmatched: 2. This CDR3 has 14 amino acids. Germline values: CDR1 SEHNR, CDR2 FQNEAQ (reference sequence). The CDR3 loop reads CASSLTGENSPLHF. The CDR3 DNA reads TGTGCCAGCAGCTTGACAGGGGAAAATTCACCCCTCCACTTT.

CDR3 bases: TGTGCCAGCAGCGGGGCTAGCGGCGGATACAAAGAGACCCAGTACTTC. This codes for CASSGASGGYKETQYF. V gene TRBV5-4 combines with J gene TRBJ2-5, with 7 bases aligning to TRBD2. The CDR3 runs 16 residues. V trimming: 4 bases; J trimming: 3 bases; junction bases outside the gene matches: 12. In germline, CDR1 is SGHNT, CDR2 YYREEE (reference sequence). The variable domain in full, with the rest retrieved from reference TRBV5-4 and TRBJ2-5, is ETGVTQSPTHLIKTRGQQVTLRCSSQSGHNTVSWYQQALGQGPQFIFQYYREEENGRGNFPPRFSGLQFPNYSSELNVNALELDDSALYLCASSGASGGYKETQYFGPGTRLLVL.

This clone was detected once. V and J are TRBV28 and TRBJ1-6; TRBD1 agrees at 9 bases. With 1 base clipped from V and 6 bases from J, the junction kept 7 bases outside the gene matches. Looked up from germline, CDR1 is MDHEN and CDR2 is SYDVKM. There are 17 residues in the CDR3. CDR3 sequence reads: CASSLLQGAQGNSPLHF. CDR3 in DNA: TGTGCCAGCAGTTTATTACAGGGGGCGCAGGGTAATTCACCCCTCCACTTT.

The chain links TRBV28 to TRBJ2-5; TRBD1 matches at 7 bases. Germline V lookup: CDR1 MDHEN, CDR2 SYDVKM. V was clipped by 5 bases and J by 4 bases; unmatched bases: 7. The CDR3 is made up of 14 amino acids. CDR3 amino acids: CASSQPTGVETQYF. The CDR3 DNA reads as TGTGCCAGCAGTCAGCCCACAGGGGTAGAGACCCAGTACTTC. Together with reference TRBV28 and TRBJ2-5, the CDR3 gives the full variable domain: DVKVTQSSRYLVKRTGEKVFLECVQDMDHENMFWYRQDPGLGLRLIYFSYDVKMKEKGDIPEGYSVSREKKERFSLILESASTNQTSMYLCASSQPTGVETQYFGPGTRLLVL.

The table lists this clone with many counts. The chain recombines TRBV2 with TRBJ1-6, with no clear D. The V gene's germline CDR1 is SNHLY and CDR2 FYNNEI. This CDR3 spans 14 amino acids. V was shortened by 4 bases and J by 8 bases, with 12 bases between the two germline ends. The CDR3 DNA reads TGTGCCAGCAGTGGGGAGTGGAGGGATTCACCCCTCCACTTT. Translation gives CASSGEWRDSPLHF.

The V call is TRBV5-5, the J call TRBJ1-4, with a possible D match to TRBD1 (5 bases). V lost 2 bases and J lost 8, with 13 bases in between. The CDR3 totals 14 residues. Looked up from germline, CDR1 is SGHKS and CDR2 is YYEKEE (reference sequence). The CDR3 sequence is CASSLGRVNEKLFF. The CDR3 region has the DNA TGTGCCAGCAGCTTAGGCAGGGTTAACGAAAAACTGTTTTTT.

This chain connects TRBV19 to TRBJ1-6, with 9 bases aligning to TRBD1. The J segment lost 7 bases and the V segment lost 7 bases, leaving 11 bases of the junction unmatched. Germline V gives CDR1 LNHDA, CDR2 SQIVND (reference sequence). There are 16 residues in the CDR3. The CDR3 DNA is TGTGCCAGTACGGGACAGGGCTCCACGGGGAATTCACCCCTCCACTTT. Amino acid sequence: CASTGQGSTGNSPLHF.

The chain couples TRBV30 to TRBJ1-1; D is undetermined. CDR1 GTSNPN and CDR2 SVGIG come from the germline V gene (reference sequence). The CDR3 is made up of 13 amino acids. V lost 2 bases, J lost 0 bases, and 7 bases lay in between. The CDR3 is CAWSMRMNTEAFF. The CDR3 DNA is TGTGCCTGGAGTATGCGTATGAACACTGAAGCTTTCTTT.

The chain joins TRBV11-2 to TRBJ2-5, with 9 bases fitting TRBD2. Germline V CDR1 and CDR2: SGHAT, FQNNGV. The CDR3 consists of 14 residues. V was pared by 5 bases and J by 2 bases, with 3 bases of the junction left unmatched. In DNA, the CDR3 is TGTGCCAGCAGCCGTAGCGGGGGACAAGAGACCCAGTACTTC. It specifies CASSRSGGQETQYF. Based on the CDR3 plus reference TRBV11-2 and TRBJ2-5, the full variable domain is EAGVAQSPRYKIIEKRQSVAFWCNPISGHATLYWYQQILGQGPKLLIQFQNNGVVDDSQLPKDRFSAERLKGVDSTLKIQPAKLEDSAVYLCASSRSGGQETQYFGPGTRLLVL.

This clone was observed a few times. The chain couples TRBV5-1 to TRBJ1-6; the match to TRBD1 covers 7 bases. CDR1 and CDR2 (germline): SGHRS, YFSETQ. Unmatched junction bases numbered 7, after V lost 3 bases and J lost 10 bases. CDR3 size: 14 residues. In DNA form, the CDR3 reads TGCGCCAGCAGCTCACAGGGGTTAGTATCACCCCTCCACTTT. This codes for CASSSQGLVSPLHF.